These 17 T cell receptor beta chains were all obtained from the same sample, sequenced in a study of T cell responses to AZD1222 COVID-19 vaccine (dated by TCRdb to 2020 to 2023). Library prep was done by the immunoSEQ multiplex PCR assay. In its TCRdb copy, this immuneACCESS table keeps in-frame sequences only and misses some clones. Where compared with another copy, unresolved V genes explain less than half of these, and the others have no known cause. In this sample the table shows approximately 140,000 clones, around nine tenths of which occur a single time. Approximately 3% of the sample is in the top ten clones. Taken with the paper, the label for time point translates to: baseline before first vaccination. The treatment or condition label for this specimen denotes: meningococcal conjugate vaccine given as trial control. Sequenced material: peripheral blood, taken on day 0 of MenACWY control vaccination. These TCRs come from an adult in good health.

Only one count was recorded for this clone. Other nucleotide sequences from this sample produce the same CDR3. For the CDR3, the DNA is TGTGCCAGCAGTTTCGGACGAGGGACTGAAGCTTTCTTT. Amino acid sequence: CASSFGRGTEAFF. The chain uses TRBV27 and TRBJ1-1; no reliable D call. The V end lost 3 bases, the J end lost 5 bases, and 10 bases lay between the germline ends. This CDR3 contains 13 residues. Germline V gene lookup returns CDR1 MNHEY and CDR2 SMNVEV (reference sequence).

This clone was seen a few times. The V and J genes are TRBV11-2 and TRBJ1-1, with 7 bases that match TRBD1. The CDR3 covers 16 residues. CDR1 and CDR2 from the germline V gene are SGHAT and FQNNGV. Trimming at V came to 2 bases and at J to 0 bases, leaving 6 bases not matched to a gene. CDR3 protein: CASSLSGGGMNTEAFF. DNA of the CDR3: TGTGCCAGCAGCTTATCAGGAGGGGGCATGAACACTGAAGCTTTCTTT.

The rearrangement uses TRBV12-3 or TRBV12-4 and TRBJ1-1; TRBD1 aligns across 9 bases. After removal of 6 bases from V and 6 bases from J, the junction contained 5 bases not matched to a gene. The CDR3 runs 13 residues. The CDR3 DNA follows: TGTGCCAGCAGCGTAAGACAGGGGGCTGAAGCTTTCTTT. This encodes CASSVRQGAEAFF.

The rearrangement joins TRBV4-1 to TRBJ2-5, with 8 bases identical to TRBD2. The CDR3 extends over 16 amino acids. Germline CDR1 is MGHRA and CDR2 is YSYEKL. Unmatched junction bases numbered 9, after V lost 1 base and J lost 5 bases. CDR3 loop: CASSQAPGTRKETQYF. CDR3 nucleotides: TGCGCCAGCAGCCAAGCTCCCGGGACTAGGAAGGAGACCCAGTACTTC.

This clone showed up just once. The rearrangement uses TRBV10-1 and TRBJ1-1, with D hard to call. This CDR3 region has 12 residues. Germline CDR1 is WNHNN and CDR2 is SYGVQD (reference sequence). Trimming left V 4 bases short and J 5 bases short, with 8 bases between. For the CDR3, the DNA is TGCGCCAGCAGTGCAGGACTGACTGAAGCTTTCTTT. This codes for CASSAGLTEAFF.

The chain employs TRBV6-1 and TRBJ1-5; no clear D gene. The length of the CDR3 is 15 residues. CDR1 MNHNS and CDR2 SASEGT come from the germline V gene. V gave up 0 bases and J gave up 5 bases, with 11 bases separating them. The CDR3 DNA is TGTGCCAGCAGTGAAGCGGCCGGGAGAGATCAGCCCCAGCATTTT. This gives the protein CASSEAAGRDQPQHF.

The chain recombines TRBV2 with TRBJ2-5; D unclear. With 4 bases removed from V and 7 bases from J, the gap between germline ends came to 13 bases. Per germline, CDR1 SNHLY and CDR2 FYNNEI. This CDR3 region has 13 residues. CDR3 coding DNA: TGTGCCAGCAGTGCTTATACGGAGCTGACCCAGTACTTC. The encoded protein is CASSAYTELTQYF.

The chain has TRBV7-6 and TRBJ1-6; no firm D call. Germline CDR1 is SGHVS and CDR2 is FNYEAQ. CDR3 length: 12 amino acids. Between the trimmed V and J ends, which lost 4 bases and 6 bases, there was a span of 4 bases. CDR3 bases: TGTGCCAGCAGCTGGGCTAATTCACCCCTCCACTTT. As protein: CASSWANSPLHF.

This chain links TRBV4-1 with TRBJ1-2; D perhaps matches TRBD1 (6 bases). The germline gives CDR1 MGHRA, CDR2 YSYEKL. The CDR3 is 16 amino acids. V lost 3 bases and J 7 bases, leaving 21 bases between the germline ends. CDR3 amino acids: CASSQGGRGHFGGYTF. The CDR3 nucleotides are TGCGCCAGCAGCCAGGGGGGCAGGGGACACTTCGGTGGCTACACCTTC.

The chain has TRBV6-5 and TRBJ1-5; D is ambiguous. Germline V CDR1 and CDR2: MNHEY, SVGAGI. This CDR3 is built from 13 residues. V was clipped by 0 bases and J by 6 bases, with 6 bases between them. DNA of the CDR3: TGTGCCAGCAGTTACTCGAGTACTCAGCCCCAGCATTTT. Translating it yields CASSYSSTQPQHF.

Only one count was recorded for this clone. J is TRBJ2-7 and V is TRBV19; 9 bases agree with TRBD2. V dropped 5 bases and J dropped 2; count of bases not matched to a gene: 7. CDR1 and CDR2 (germline): LNHDA, SQIVND (reference sequence). The CDR3 length is 15 residues. The CDR3 sequence: CASSGGASGTYEQYF. The CDR3 nucleotides are TGTGCCAGTAGTGGAGGGGCTAGCGGGACCTACGAGCAGTACTTC.

The rearrangement joins TRBV19 to TRBJ1-5; D gene unclear. The V and J ends lost 3 bases and 5 bases respectively, with 14 bases between them. CDR1 and CDR2 from the germline V gene are LNHDA and SQIVND (reference sequence). This CDR3 region has 15 residues. CDR3 sequence: CASSMPGRGYQPQHF. DNA for the CDR3: TGTGCCAGTAGTATGCCTGGGCGGGGATATCAGCCCCAGCATTTT.

The V call is TRBV12-3 or TRBV12-4, the J call TRBJ1-1; no clear D gene. The CDR3 sequence is 12 residues long. Trimming left V 1 base short and J 9 bases short, with 9 bases between. Here the CDR3 DNA reads TGTGCCAGCAGTTTAGGATCTGGGAAAGCTTTCTTT. Translation gives CASSLGSGKAFF.

This chain joins TRBV3-1 (or the pseudogene TRBV3-2) and TRBJ1-5; tentative D call: TRBD1 (6 bases). V was trimmed by 1 base and J by 7 bases, leaving 14 bases between them. In germline, CDR1 is LGHDT, CDR2 YNNKEL (reference sequence). The CDR3 runs to 15 residues. CDR3 protein: CASSQGTASSQPQHF. The CDR3, as DNA: TGTGCCAGCAGCCAAGGGACAGCGTCTTCACAGCCCCAGCATTTT.

This rearrangement joins TRBV29-1 to TRBJ2-7; tentatively, D is TRBD1 or TRBD2 (6 bases each). Germline lookup yields CDR1 SQVTM and CDR2 ANQGSEA. The CDR3 extends over 14 amino acids. The germline V and J ends were trimmed by 6 bases and 0 bases, with 15 bases remaining between them. The CDR3 region is CSVGDGGLSYEQYF. The DNA for the CDR3 is TGCAGCGTCGGTGACGGGGGCCTCTCCTACGAGCAGTACTTC.

V is TRBV5-1 and J is TRBJ1-5; TRBD1 is a possible D gene (5 bases). Germline V gene lookup returns CDR1 SGHRS and CDR2 YFSETQ. Trimming took off 4 bases at V and 4 bases at J, with 12 bases between the two ends. The CDR3 extends over 14 amino acids. CDR3 coding DNA: TGCGCCAGCAGCCTCGACAGCCCGAATCAGCCCCAGCATTTT. This sequence encodes CASSLDSPNQPQHF.

The gene calls are TRBV7-9 and TRBJ1-1; D call uncertain. This CDR3 has 13 amino acids. Deletions cut 3 bases from V and 4 bases from J, with 9 bases between. Germline V gene lookup returns CDR1 SEHNR and CDR2 FQNEAQ (reference sequence). CDR3 sequence (DNA): TGTGCCAGCAGCTTTACGGGGAGCACTGAAGCTTTCTTT. As protein: CASSFTGSTEAFF.